This T cell receptor beta chain was captured by sequencing in a study of molecular identifiers for immune sequencing clone quantification. Each CDR3 protein gets one entry after TCRdb re-called the PCR reads with MiXCR. The table shows hundreds of thousands of distinct CDR3 sequences, with over 20% occurring only once. Trimming at V came to 6 bases and at J to 9 bases, leaving 14 bases not matched to a gene. From germline, CDR1 is MNHNY and CDR2 SVGAGI (reference sequence). CDR3 length: 16 amino acids. This clonotype was sampled from a human donor in good health. Some libraries in this study had Jurkat cell RNA spiked in. The specimen sequenced was naive CD8+ T cells from blood, with Jurkat cell RNA spiked in. Described subset: FACS-sorted CD8+CD4-CCR7+CD45RA+ naive T cells. The chain carries TRBV6-6 and TRBJ2-1; the match to TRBD2 covers 10 bases. The CDR3 bases are TGTGCCAGCAGCCCGCTGAGGCTAGCGGGAGACGTTGAGCAGTTCTTC. Translation gives CASSPLRLAGDVEQFF.